A single sample gave rise to the 13 T cell receptor beta chains below, sequenced in a study of regulatory T cells in long-lasting Graves disease. Time point noted: newly diagnosed GD, antithyroid drugs for less than 3 months. TCR sequences were obtained from RNA taken from PBMCs. HTBI primers from iRepertoire and Arm-PCR of CDR3 regions yielded the TCR beta libraries. TCRdb called the multiplex PCR reads again in MiXCR, with one record for every CDR3 protein. Of 300,000 to 400,000 distinct CDR3 sequences listed, 15% to 19% are singletons. This specimen consisted of peripheral blood mononuclear cells (PBMCs), obtained at new diagnosis, from a patient treated with antithyroid drugs. Receptors were obtained from a female donor with Graves disease.

This clonotype was observed a few times. The chain is built from TRBV24-1 and TRBJ2-1; possibly TRBD2 for D (5 bases). CDR1 and CDR2 from the germline V gene are KGHDR and SFDVKD. With 0 bases removed from V and 8 bases from J, the gap between germline ends came to 19 bases. CDR3 length: 17 amino acids. CDR3 loop: CATSDLLGPSGGDEQFF. The DNA of the CDR3 is TGTGCCACCAGTGATTTGCTCGGGCCCTCTGGAGGCGATGAGCAGTTCTTC.

Turning to this clonotype: The CDR3 ends on some other residue instead of the conserved phenylalanine or tryptophan, so this is likely a read error. DNA for the CDR3: TGTGCCAGCAGTGAAACAAACTCTGGGGCCAACGTCCTGACTTCC. It codes for CASSETNSGANVLTS. The chain links TRBV28 to TRBJ2-6; no clear D gene. With 5 bases removed from V and 0 bases from J, the gap between germline ends came to 8 bases. The germline V gene has CDR1 MDHEN and CDR2 SYDVKM. This CDR3 contains 15 residues.

In its sample, this clonotype was seen many times. The chain combines TRBV29-1 with TRBJ1-2; 11 bases line up with TRBD1. V gave up 3 bases and J gave up 7 bases; unmatched junction bases: 4. Germline assignment: CDR1 SQVTM and CDR2 ANQGSEA. This CDR3 comprises 13 residues. This chain's CDR3 is CSVEGQGVGGYTF. CDR3 nucleotides: TGCAGCGTTGAGGGACAGGGGGTGGGTGGCTACACCTTC.

The table lists this clonotype with many counts. The chain employs TRBV4-1 and TRBJ2-5, with TRBD1 identical over 8 bases. The CDR3 is 19 amino acids. Germline V gene lookup returns CDR1 MGHRA and CDR2 YSYEKL. Trimming took 3 bases from V and 3 from J; bases not matched to a gene: 18. The CDR3 region has the DNA TGCGCCAGCAGCCATTCAGGGGGCCGGGTCGCGGGTGGGGAAGAGACCCAGTACTTC. Its translation is CASSHSGGRVAGGEETQYF.

This clonotype was recorded a few times. The V gene is TRBV3-1, the J gene TRBJ1-2; weak D call: TRBD1 (5 bases). Germline-derived CDR1 and CDR2 are LGHDT and YNNKEL (reference sequence). V was shortened by 1 base and J by 5 bases, with 20 bases between the two germline ends. The CDR3 has 17 amino acids. The CDR3 DNA reads as TGTGCCAGCAGCCAAGTATTTTCAGGGTCCGGAAGGTATGGCTACACCTTC. Translation: CASSQVFSGSGRYGYTF.

Many counts were recorded for this clonotype. The chain joins TRBV5-6 to TRBJ1-2; maybe TRBD1 (5 bases). Germline V CDR1 and CDR2: SGHDT, YYEEEE. CDR3 length: 14 amino acids. V shed 0 bases and J shed 4 bases, with 10 bases lying between them. CDR3 in amino acids: CASSLERQIYGYTF. The CDR3 DNA follows: TGTGCCAGCAGCTTGGAACGACAGATCTATGGCTACACCTTC. The entire variable domain, with the rest obtained from reference TRBV5-6 and TRBJ1-2, is as follows: DAGVTQSPTHLIKTRGQQVTLRCSPKSGHDTVSWYQQALGQGPQFIFQYYEEEERQRGNFPDRFSGHQFPNYSSELNVNALLLGDSALYLCASSLERQIYGYTFGSGTRLTVV.

CDR3 loop: CASSERGAYNEQFF. DNA for the CDR3: TGTGCCAGCAGTGAGCGGGGTGCCTACAATGAGCAGTTCTTC. The V and J genes are TRBV2 and TRBJ2-1; the D gene is possibly TRBD2 (6 bases). V was shortened by 3 bases and J by 2 bases, with 8 bases between the two germline ends. In germline, CDR1 is SNHLY, CDR2 FYNNEI. The CDR3 contains 14 residues.

This clonotype was observed at least ten times. The rearrangement joins TRBV2 to TRBJ2-7, with 9 bases aligning to TRBD1. The CDR3 is 15 amino acids. Germline V gene sequence: CDR1 SNHLY, CDR2 FYNNEI. The J segment lost 4 bases and the V segment lost 3 bases, leaving 7 bases of the junction unmatched. In DNA form, the CDR3 reads TGTGCCAGCAGTGATCAGCACAGGGGGCTTTACGAGCAGTACTTC. This translates into CASSDQHRGLYEQYF.

This clonotype was counted ten times or more. The V and J genes are TRBV5-1 and TRBJ1-2; TRBD1 matches 8 bases. The trim removed 3 bases at V and 6 bases at J, leaving 4 bases unmatched. The CDR3 extends over 13 amino acids. Germline lookup yields CDR1 SGHRS and CDR2 YFSETQ. The CDR3 sequence is CASSSRQGNGYTF. Here the CDR3 DNA reads TGCGCCAGCAGCTCCCGACAGGGGAATGGCTACACCTTC.

The V and J genes are TRBV7-9 and TRBJ2-2, with 9 bases that match TRBD2. The CDR3 runs 17 residues. V trimming: 2 bases; J trimming: 1 base; junction bases outside the gene matches: 5. Germline V gene sequence: CDR1 SEHNR, CDR2 FQNEAQ (reference sequence). CDR3 region: CASSLIASGVNTGELFF. The DNA for the CDR3 is TGTGCCAGCAGCTTAATTGCTAGCGGGGTGAACACCGGGGAGCTGTTTTTT.

The CDR3 region has the DNA TGTGCCAGCAGCTCATGGACAGGGGCCGTCACTGAAGCTTTCTTT. The encoded protein is CASSSWTGAVTEAFF. The chain is built from TRBV5-4 and TRBJ1-1; 9 bases line up with TRBD1. Trimming took 3 bases from V and 4 from J; bases not matched to a gene: 7. Germline assignment: CDR1 SGHNT and CDR2 YYREEE (reference sequence). CDR3 length: 15 residues.

In its sample, this clonotype was seen many times. J is TRBJ1-4 and V is TRBV6-2 or TRBV6-3; D not resolved. The V gene lost 0 bases and the J gene lost 5 bases, with 10 bases spanning the gap. CDR3 size: 15 residues. Per the germline V gene, CDR1 is MNHEY and CDR2 is SVGEGT. This CDR3 is CASSYSSQDNEKLFF. DNA for the CDR3: TGTGCCAGCAGTTACTCGAGTCAGGACAATGAAAAACTGTTTTTT.

Comments on this clonotype: A far larger clone is just one base off, so this is likely a read error. The rearrangement uses TRBV7-2 and TRBJ2-1, with TRBD1 matching over 8 bases. Germline values: CDR1 SGHTA, CDR2 FQGNSA. This CDR3 comprises 14 residues. The CDR3 bases are TGTGACAGCAGCTCCGGACAGGGCTGGAATGAGCAGTTCTTC. This gives the protein CDSSSGQGWNEQFF. The full variable domain, its missing parts supplied by reference TRBV7-2 and TRBJ2-1, is GAGVSQSPSNKVTEKGKDVELRCDPISGHTALYWYRQSLGQGLEFLIYFQGNSAPDKSGLPSDRFSAERTGGSVSTLTIQRTQQEDSAVYLCDSSSGQGWNEQFFGPGTRLTVL.